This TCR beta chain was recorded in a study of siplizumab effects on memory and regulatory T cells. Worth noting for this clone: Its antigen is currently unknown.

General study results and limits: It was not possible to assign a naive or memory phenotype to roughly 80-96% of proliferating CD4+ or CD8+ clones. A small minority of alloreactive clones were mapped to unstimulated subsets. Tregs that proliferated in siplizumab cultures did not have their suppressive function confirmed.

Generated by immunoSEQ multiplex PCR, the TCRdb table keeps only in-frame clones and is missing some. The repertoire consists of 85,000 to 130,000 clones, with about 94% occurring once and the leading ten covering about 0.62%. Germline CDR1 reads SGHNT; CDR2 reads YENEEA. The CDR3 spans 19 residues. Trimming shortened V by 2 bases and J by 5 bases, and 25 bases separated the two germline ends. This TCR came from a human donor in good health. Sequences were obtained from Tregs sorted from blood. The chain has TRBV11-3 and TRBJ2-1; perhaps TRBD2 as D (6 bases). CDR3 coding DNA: TGTGCCAGCAGCTTACGCAGCACCCGGGACTCGAAATTAAACAATGAGCAGTTCTTC. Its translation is CASSLRSTRDSKLNNEQFF.